This TCR beta chain was identified during a study of shared clonotypes between healthy human individuals. For this clone: Its specificity is unknown.

Study results and limitations: Non-shared clonotypes showed lower generation probabilities than clonotypes common to all four donors. Richness estimates generally favored naive over memory subsets.

Healthy and HIV-negative, the adult donors had no recent acute infections or vaccinations. Every donor, a Caucasian adult, lived in Nashville, Tennessee. CDR1 and CDR2 (germline): ENHRY, SYGVKD. The germline V and J ends were trimmed by 0 bases and 4 bases, with 9 bases remaining between them. The CDR3 length is 14 residues. Generated by immunoSEQ multiplex PCR, the TCRdb table keeps only in-frame clones and is missing some. Of 950,000 to 1,100,000 clones in the sample, about 80% are singletons; the top ten hold roughly 1.4%. The sequenced sample was memory CD4+ T cells sorted from blood. The subset: CD45RA-negative fraction. The receptor comes from a man between 18 and 29 years old in good health. V is TRBV10-3 and J is TRBJ1-1; the D gene is possibly TRBD1 (5 bases). Written as DNA, the CDR3 is TGTGCCATCAGTGAGTCGAAGGGGTCCACTGAAGCTTTCTTT. Translated, it gives CAISESKGSTEAFF.